This entry is about one T cell receptor (beta chain). The time point here: persistent/refractory GD, antithyroid drugs over 5 years with positive TRAb. The authors made the TCR library using RNA they extracted from PBMCs. Under American Thyroid Association guidelines, Graves' disease was diagnosed. The source of the patients was an endocrinology department in Xi'an, China. These data originate in a study of regulatory T cells in long-lasting Graves disease. Sequencing libraries for TCR beta were prepared with iRepertoire HTBI primers and Arm-PCR of CDR3 regions. MiXCR was run by TCRdb on the multiplex PCR reads, yielding one entry per CDR3 protein. The profile shows around 400,000 distinct CDR3 sequences, around a quarter of them singletons. The receptor was derived from a female donor with Graves disease. The sample consisted of peripheral blood mononuclear cells (PBMCs), taken when the disease was refractory, from a patient treated with antithyroid drugs.

The CDR3 spells CATGLVGNEQYF. CDR3 DNA: TGTGCCACAGGACTAGTTGGTAACGAGCAGTACTTC. V is TRBV7-9 and J is TRBJ2-7; 7 nucleotides align to TRBD2. This CDR3 contains 12 residues. V shed 10 bases, J shed 5 bases, and the junction held 8 bases outside the gene matches. CDR1 and CDR2 from the germline V gene are SEHNR and FQNEAQ (reference sequence).